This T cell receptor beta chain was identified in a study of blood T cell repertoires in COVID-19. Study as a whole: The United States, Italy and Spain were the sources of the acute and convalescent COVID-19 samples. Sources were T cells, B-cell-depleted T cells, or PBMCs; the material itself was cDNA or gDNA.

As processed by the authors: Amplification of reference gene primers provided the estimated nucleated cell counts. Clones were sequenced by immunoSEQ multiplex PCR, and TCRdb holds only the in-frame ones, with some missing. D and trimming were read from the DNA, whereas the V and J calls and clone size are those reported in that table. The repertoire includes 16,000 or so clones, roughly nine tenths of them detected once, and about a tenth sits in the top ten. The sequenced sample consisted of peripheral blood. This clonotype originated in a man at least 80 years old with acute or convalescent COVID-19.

The CDR3 bases are TGTGCCAGCAGCCCTCCGACGGGGGGAGCCTATGGCTACACCTTC. Its protein is CASSPPTGGAYGYTF. The J gene is TRBJ1-2, the V gene TRBV3-1 (or the pseudogene TRBV3-2), with D perhaps TRBD1 (5 bases). Germline CDR1 and CDR2: LGHDT and YNNKEL (reference sequence). V dropped 4 bases and J dropped 4 bases, with 16 bases sitting between them. This CDR3 is built from 15 residues.